Below are 28 T cell receptor beta chains sequenced from a single sample in a study of OX40 agonist ivuxolimab in advanced cancers. Generated by immunoSEQ multiplex PCR, the TCRdb table keeps only in-frame clones and is missing some. This sample has about 80,000 clones; 80% to 95% occur once, and the top ten carry around 0.32%. The sequencing here drew on CD4+ or CD8+ T cells sorted from blood, taken in a trial of the OX40 agonist ivuxolimab. All receptors come from an adult with an advanced solid tumor such as melanoma, head and neck, liver or kidney cancer.

The chain employs TRBV5-1 and TRBJ1-5; TRBD1 might be the D (6 bases). Germline loops: CDR1 SGHRS, CDR2 YFSETQ. V was pared by 4 bases and J by 3 bases, with 11 bases between. The CDR3 runs 14 residues. The CDR3 sequence is CASSTGQPNQPQHF. CDR3 DNA: TGCGCCAGCAGCACCGGACAGCCCAATCAGCCCCAGCATTTT.

V usage is TRBV10-1 and J usage is TRBJ2-2; D ambiguous. The CDR3 consists of 13 residues. CDR1 and CDR2 (germline): WNHNN, SYGVQD (reference sequence). V was cut by 4 bases and J by 7 bases, with 10 bases left in between. The CDR3 nucleotides are TGCGCCAGCAGTGGACGAGACGGCGGGGAGCTGTTTTTT. It codes for CASSGRDGGELFF.

The genes are TRBV9 and TRBJ1-2; 7 bases line up with TRBD1. Germline CDR1 SGDLS, CDR2 YYNGEE. The V segment lost 4 bases and the J segment 5 bases; nucleotides outside the gene matches: 11. This CDR3 has 15 amino acids. CDR3 sequence (DNA): TGTGCCAGCAGCCTGGGGGACAGCAGTTTTTATGGCTACACCTTC. The encoded protein is CASSLGDSSFYGYTF.

This chain connects TRBV18 to TRBJ2-7; 10 bases line up with TRBD2. CDR3 length: 14 residues. The germline V gene encodes CDR1 KGHSH and CDR2 LQKENI. J was trimmed by 0 bases and V by 8 bases; bases with no gene match: 4. CDR3 region: CASASSGGSYEQYF. CDR3 sequence (DNA): TGTGCCAGCGCCTCTAGCGGGGGCTCCTACGAGCAGTACTTC.

This clone was seen a few times. This chain connects TRBV16 to TRBJ1-6; possibly TRBD1 for D (5 bases). CDR3 length: 15 amino acids. The V gene lost 5 bases and the J gene lost 10 bases, with 18 bases spanning the gap. The germline V gene encodes CDR1 KGHSY and CDR2 FQNENV. CDR3 amino acids: CASSVILTGVSPLHF. As DNA, the CDR3 is TGTGCCAGCAGCGTCATACTCACGGGGGTCTCACCCCTCCACTTT.

This clone has only one observation. The junction does not match germline at one end; this may be a read error. The V gene is TRBV4-3, the J gene TRBJ1-4; the D is unclear. Germline loops: CDR1 LGHNA, CDR2 YSLEER. The CDR3 runs to 8 residues. The CDR3 loop is CASSQVDF. The DNA of the CDR3 is TGCGCCAGCAGCCAAGTGGATTTT.

This chain uses TRBV18 with TRBJ1-5, with TRBD1 identical over 7 bases. The J segment lost 4 bases and the V segment lost 2 bases, leaving 5 bases of the junction unmatched. The CDR3 extends over 15 amino acids. Germline V lookup: CDR1 KGHSH, CDR2 LQKENI. The CDR3 here is CASSPKSTGNQPQHF. In DNA form, the CDR3 reads TGTGCCAGCTCACCAAAATCGACAGGGAATCAGCCCCAGCATTTT.

This CDR3 reads CASSLYGALNSPLHF. The CDR3 DNA sequence: TGTGCCAGCAGCCTCTACGGGGCCCTTAATTCACCCCTCCACTTT. This chain uses TRBV5-4 with TRBJ1-6; TRBD1 is a possible D gene (5 bases). This CDR3 is 15 amino acids long. The V and J ends lost 4 bases and 6 bases respectively, with 14 bases between them. Germline V gene data show CDR1 as SGHNT and CDR2 as YYREEE (reference sequence).

V and J are TRBV4-3 and TRBJ1-4; D perhaps matches TRBD1 (5 bases). The CDR3 extends over 14 amino acids. Germline CDR1 and CDR2: LGHNA and YSLEER. V lost 1 base and J lost 6, with 9 bases in between. DNA of the CDR3: TGCGCCAGCAGCCAAGTGCTGGGGGATGAAAAACTGTTTTTT. Translating gives CASSQVLGDEKLFF.

In its sample, this clone was seen once. Distinct nucleotide sequences in the sample also encode this CDR3. The chain recombines TRBV5-1 with TRBJ2-2, with D perhaps TRBD1 or TRBD2 (6 bases each). CDR3 length equals 15 residues. Germline V gene lookup returns CDR1 SGHRS and CDR2 YFSETQ. Trimming shortened V by 0 bases and J by 4 bases, and 10 bases separated the two germline ends. CDR3 sequence (DNA): TGCGCCAGCAGCTTGGCCGGGGGCGTCACCGGGGAGCTGTTTTTT. It specifies CASSLAGGVTGELFF.

The chain links TRBV19 to TRBJ2-3; unclear D gene. CDR1 is LNHDA, CDR2 SQIVND, per germline (reference sequence). The ends were cut back, 3 bases at V and 8 bases at J, with 9 bases in the middle. The CDR3 is 12 amino acids. The CDR3 region is CASSIDRVTQYF. The CDR3 DNA follows: TGTGCCAGTAGTATTGATAGGGTTACGCAGTATTTT.

The chain recombines TRBV19 with TRBJ1-5, with a weak D call TRBD1 (6 bases). The length of the CDR3 is 17 residues. Germline V gene data show CDR1 as LNHDA and CDR2 as SQIVND (reference sequence). Trimming shortened V by 3 bases and J by 4 bases, and 19 bases separated the two germline ends. The CDR3 spells CASSILPAGAGNQPQHF. The DNA of the CDR3 is TGTGCCAGTAGTATTCTCCCCGCGGGGGCTGGGAATCAGCCCCAGCATTTT.

The gene calls are TRBV6-6 and TRBJ2-7, with D tentatively TRBD2 (6 bases). CDR3 size: 13 residues. Germline V lookup: CDR1 MNHNY, CDR2 SVGAGI (reference sequence). The V end was cut by 7 bases, the J end by 7 bases, with 17 bases between. Here the CDR3 DNA reads TGTGCCAGCACCCAAAACCCCGGGGGTGAGCAGTACTTC. Residues: CASTQNPGGEQYF.

The chain employs TRBV27 and TRBJ2-1, with 12 bases identical to TRBD1. Germline CDR1 reads MNHEY; CDR2 reads SMNVEV (reference sequence). The V gene end was trimmed by 8 bases and the J gene end by 6 bases; junction bases not matched to a gene: 11. The CDR3 length is 16 residues. CDR3 nucleotide sequence: TGTGCCAGCCATCAACCGGGACAGGGGGCACTCAATGAGCAGTTCTTC. Translation: CASHQPGQGALNEQFF.

Only one count was recorded for this clone. V is TRBV10-3 and J is TRBJ2-1, with 9 nucleotides matching TRBD2. The germline V gene encodes CDR1 ENHRY and CDR2 SYGVKD. J lost 8 bases, V lost 6 bases, and 8 bases had no gene match. The CDR3 spans 14 residues. The DNA of the CDR3 is TGTGCCATCAGCAATAGCGGGAGTTGGGATGAGCAGTTCTTC. Its translation is CAISNSGSWDEQFF.

The V and J genes are TRBV15 and TRBJ1-6; a possible D gene is TRBD1 (6 bases). The CDR3 extends over 18 amino acids. CDR1 is LNHNV and CDR2 is YYDKDF in the germline V gene (reference sequence). V was trimmed by 5 bases and J by 0 bases, leaving 17 bases between them. This chain's CDR3 is CATSVRTVLSSYNSPLHF. The CDR3 DNA is TGTGCCACCAGCGTACGGACAGTCTTAAGCTCCTATAATTCACCCCTCCACTTT.

This clone is a singleton in its sample. The V call is TRBV5-4, the J call TRBJ2-2; D remains unclear. CDR1 and CDR2 (germline): SGHNT, YYREEE (reference sequence). The V end was cut by 0 bases, the J end by 1 base, with 4 bases between. This CDR3 contains 14 residues. The CDR3 DNA reads as TGTGCCAGCAGCTTGGACAGGAACACCGGGGAGCTGTTTTTT. Residues: CASSLDRNTGELFF.

DNA of the CDR3: TGTGCCAGCAGCCCAGCGGGCCTCCTTCCGCAGTATTTT. Encoded protein: CASSPAGLLPQYF. This chain joins TRBV7-2 and TRBJ2-3; possibly TRBD2 for D (6 bases). The germline V gene encodes CDR1 SGHTA and CDR2 FQGNSA. Trimming stripped 5 bases from V and 10 bases from J, with 16 bases between. The CDR3 runs 13 residues.

The rearrangement links TRBV28 to TRBJ1-1; no firm D call. The CDR3 runs to 14 residues. Germline lookup yields CDR1 MDHEN and CDR2 SYDVKM. V was cut by 7 bases and J by 0 bases, with 12 bases left in between. The DNA for the CDR3 is TGTGCCAGCACCCTGGGGAGTATGAACACTGAAGCTTTCTTT. Translating gives CASTLGSMNTEAFF.

This clone was found once. The chain joins TRBV19 to TRBJ1-1; D is undetermined. Germline CDR1 reads LNHDA; CDR2 reads SQIVND (reference sequence). The CDR3 is made up of 13 amino acids. V was cut by 5 bases and J by 1 base, with 8 bases left in between. CDR3 sequence: CASSFRRNTEAFF. The CDR3 nucleotides are TGTGCCAGTAGTTTTCGGCGGAACACTGAAGCTTTCTTT.

The chain joins TRBV30 to TRBJ1-4, with D perhaps TRBD1 (5 bases). From germline, CDR1 is GTSNPN and CDR2 SVGIG (reference sequence). The CDR3 contains 15 residues. V lost 1 base, J lost 10 bases, and 19 bases lay in between. Here the CDR3 DNA reads TGTGCCTGGAGTGAGTTTGGGGCCCAGGGATCAAAACTGTTTTTT. Translated: CAWSEFGAQGSKLFF.

The chain combines TRBV29-1 with TRBJ2-1, with D perhaps assigned TRBD1 or TRBD2 (5 bases each). CDR3 length: 12 residues. Germline V gene data show CDR1 as SQVTM and CDR2 as ANQGSEA. V lost 8 bases to trimming and J lost 4 bases, with 12 bases between them. The CDR3 spells CSSEGNYNEQFF. The DNA for the CDR3 is TGCAGCTCTGAGGGGAATTACAATGAGCAGTTCTTC.

This clone was seen just once. The DNA of the CDR3 is TGTGCCAGCTCATCAACTGAACGGCTCGAGCAGTACTTC. Translating it yields CASSSTERLEQYF. The V and J genes are TRBV18 and TRBJ2-7; D not certain. There are 13 residues in the CDR3. V was pared by 5 bases and J by 6 bases, with 14 bases between. The germline V gene has CDR1 KGHSH and CDR2 LQKENI.

This chain connects TRBV5-4 to TRBJ1-2; 7 bases are a match to TRBD1. Unmatched junction bases numbered 6, after V lost 4 bases and J lost 3 bases. Germline CDR1 reads SGHNT; CDR2 reads YYREEE (reference sequence). This CDR3 spans 14 amino acids. The CDR3 nucleotides read TGTGCCAGCAGCCCACGACAGGGCGACTATGGCTACACCTTC. Protein: CASSPRQGDYGYTF.

The rearrangement uses TRBV5-4 and TRBJ2-1, with 12 bases that match TRBD2. Germline CDR1 and CDR2: SGHNT and YYREEE (reference sequence). This CDR3 comprises 16 residues. Unmatched junction bases numbered 6, after V lost 4 bases and J lost 4 bases. For the CDR3, the DNA is TGTGCCAGCAGCAACCCTAGCGGGGGGGCGTACAATGAGCAGTTCTTC. Its translation: CASSNPSGGAYNEQFF.

The rearrangement links TRBV5-1 to TRBJ1-2; D may be TRBD1 (5 bases). The V end was cut by 0 bases, the J end by 4 bases, with 10 bases between. The CDR3 runs to 14 residues. Germline lookup yields CDR1 SGHRS and CDR2 YFSETQ. CDR3 coding DNA: TGCGCCAGCAGCTTGGTGCCGGGGACCTATGGCTACACCTTC. This encodes CASSLVPGTYGYTF.

The rearrangement joins TRBV5-1 to TRBJ1-6; D possibly corresponds to TRBD1 (6 bases). The germline CDR1 and CDR2 sequences are SGHRS and YFSETQ. V gave up 0 bases and J gave up 8 bases, with 9 bases separating them. There are 14 residues in the CDR3. The CDR3 loop reads CASSLATGYSPLHF. CDR3 nucleotides: TGCGCCAGCAGCTTGGCCACAGGGTATTCACCCCTCCACTTT.

V and J are TRBV7-2 and TRBJ2-7; perhaps TRBD2 as D (5 bases). The CDR3 covers 14 residues. Germline values: CDR1 SGHTA, CDR2 FQGNSA. V lost 0 bases and J 3 bases, leaving 9 bases between the germline ends. CDR3 bases: TGTGCCAGCAGCTTAGCGGGAGTTATCTACGAGCAGTACTTC. Protein: CASSLAGVIYEQYF.